This entry features one T cell receptor beta chain sequence. The sample belongs to a study of blood T cell repertoires in COVID-19. In the study overall: Spain, Italy and the United States supplied samples that represented acute and convalescent COVID-19.

The germline V and J ends were trimmed by 2 bases and 4 bases, with 11 bases remaining between them. Germline V gene lookup returns CDR1 GTSNPN and CDR2 SVGIG (reference sequence). The CDR3 sequence is 13 residues long. TCRdb keeps only in-frame clones here, not all; method: immunoSEQ multiplex PCR. The sample has some 38,000 clones, 78% seen once. The chain carries TRBV30 and TRBJ1-1; D ambiguous. The sequence came from a man in his 70s with acute or convalescent COVID-19. Sequenced: peripheral blood. The CDR3 coding sequence is TGTGCCTGGAGTAGATCGGGAGTCACTGAAGCTTTCTTT. Its protein is CAWSRSGVTEAFF.